This T cell receptor beta chain was found in a study of vaccination and CD4 T cells after COVID-19. Study-level background: Spike peptides, overlapping and drawn from SARS-CoV-2, HCoV-NL63, HCoV-OC43 and HCoV-229E, were used to stimulate cells. Overall study findings and caveats: There were relatively few convalescent patients studied, and there were no early post-infection timepoints.

This clonotype was seen more than once but under ten times. Its matching antigen is unknown. Sequencing of DNA taken from cultured CD4+ T cells relied on the Oncomine TCR Beta short-read assay. Each CDR3 protein gets one entry after TCRdb re-called the PCR reads with MiXCR. The sample lists about 15,000 distinct CDR3 sequences; about 38% were seen once. The CDR3 consists of 13 residues. CDR1 is MNHEY, CDR2 SVGEGT, per germline. V lost 6 bases and J 5 bases, leaving 13 bases between the germline ends. The treatment: approximately 11-day PBMC culture with coronavirus spike peptide pools or control peptides (ViraFEST assay).

J is TRBJ1-1 and V is TRBV6-2 or TRBV6-3; D gene unclear. The clonotype originates from a human donor with COVID-19. Sequencing input: cultured CD4+ T cells from blood. The CDR3 loop reads CASRDEIITEAFF. The CDR3 nucleotides read TGTGCCAGCAGGGATGAGATTATAACTGAAGCTTTCTTT.